Reported below is one T cell receptor beta chain. Its antigen is unknown. Unique molecular identifiers (one per individual cDNA molecule) were attached. Via MiXCR, TCRdb re-called the 5' RACE reads, giving one row per CDR3 protein. The repertoire includes 60,000 to 75,000 distinct CDR3 sequences, around 12% of them detected once, and around 1.4% sits in the top ten. This sample was taken from a study of early T cells in non-severe SARS-CoV-2 infection. Study-wide context: Unsorted whole-blood RNA was sequenced in bulk, leaving chains unpaired. Findings of the study overall: VDJdb matching favored anti-spike CD8 responses, missing private and CD4 specificities.

CDR3 length: 15 residues. Trimming removed 4 bases from V and 0 bases from J; junction bases left unmatched: 6. CDR1 is SGHNT and CDR2 is YYREEE in the germline V gene (reference sequence). The material was whole blood, obtained at baseline. The genes are TRBV5-4 and TRBJ2-7; TRBD1 matches at 8 bases. This clonotype originated in an adult who was a healthcare worker with PCR-confirmed SARS-CoV-2 infection or an uninfected control (not recorded which). CDR3 protein: CASSPGTGGSYEQYF. DNA for the CDR3: TGTGCCAGCAGCCCGGGCACAGGGGGCTCCTACGAGCAGTACTTC.